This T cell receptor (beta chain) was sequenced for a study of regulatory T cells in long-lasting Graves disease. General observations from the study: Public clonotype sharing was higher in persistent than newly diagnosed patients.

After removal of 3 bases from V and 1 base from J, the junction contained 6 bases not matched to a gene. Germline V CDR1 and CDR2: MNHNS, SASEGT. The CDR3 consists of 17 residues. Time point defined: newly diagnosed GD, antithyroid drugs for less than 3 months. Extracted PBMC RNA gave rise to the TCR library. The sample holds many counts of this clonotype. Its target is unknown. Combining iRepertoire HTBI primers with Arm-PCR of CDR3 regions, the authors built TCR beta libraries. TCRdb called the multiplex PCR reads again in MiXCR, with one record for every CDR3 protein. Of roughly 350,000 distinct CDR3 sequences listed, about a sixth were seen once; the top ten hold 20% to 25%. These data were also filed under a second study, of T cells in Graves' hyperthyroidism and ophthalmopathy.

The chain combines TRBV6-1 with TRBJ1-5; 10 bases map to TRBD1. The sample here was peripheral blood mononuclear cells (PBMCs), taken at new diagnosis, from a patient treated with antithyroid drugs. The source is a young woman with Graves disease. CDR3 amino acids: CASSERRQGASNQPQHF. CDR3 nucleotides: TGTGCCAGCAGTGAGCGAAGACAGGGGGCGAGCAATCAGCCCCAGCATTTT.